This entry features one TCR beta chain sequence. The antigen remains unidentified. In the PCR, 60 Vbeta and 13 Jbeta primers were used. Measured with immunoSEQ multiplex PCR; TCRdb has only the in-frame clones, and not every one. The sample holds around 210,000 clones, approximately 84% seen once. When sampled, the donors appeared nominally healthy, though they likely had unrecorded immune exposures. The entry originates in a study of cytomegalovirus exposure and HLA in healthy donors. Study-level findings and limits: Accurate HLA-A and HLA-B prediction from TCR beta sequences was reported for most subjects. Prior analysis indicated that the majority of TCR beta V segments exhibited productivity approximately 90% or approximately 30% of the time.

In germline, CDR1 is MGHDK, CDR2 SYGVNS. Trimming left V 4 bases short and J 5 bases short, with 14 bases between. There are 14 residues in the CDR3. Source material: PBMCs. The chain joins TRBV25-1 to TRBJ2-5, with D perhaps matching TRBD1 (6 bases). This receptor was obtained from a girl aged 2-10 years in good health and CMV-seronegative. CDR3 in amino acids: CASSGQAHPETQYF. The CDR3 bases are TGTGCCAGCAGTGGACAGGCACATCCGGAGACCCAGTACTTC.